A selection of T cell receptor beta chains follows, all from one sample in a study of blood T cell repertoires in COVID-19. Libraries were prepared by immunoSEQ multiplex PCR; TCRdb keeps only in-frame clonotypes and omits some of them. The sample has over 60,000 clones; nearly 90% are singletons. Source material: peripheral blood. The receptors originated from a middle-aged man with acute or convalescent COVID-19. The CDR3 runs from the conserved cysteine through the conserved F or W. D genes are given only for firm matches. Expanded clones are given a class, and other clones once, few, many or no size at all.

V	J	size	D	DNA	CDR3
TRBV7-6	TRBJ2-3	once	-	TGTGCCAGCAGCTTAGATTCGGGGGGCAGAGATACGCAGTATTTT	CASSLDSGGRDTQYF
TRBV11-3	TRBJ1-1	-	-	TGTGCCAGCAGGAAGGGGATGGACACTGAAGCTTTCTTT	CASRKGMDTEAFF
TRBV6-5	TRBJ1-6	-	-	TGTGCCAGCAGTTCGGCAGAGGATGTTTCCCTCCACTTT	CASSSAEDVSLHF
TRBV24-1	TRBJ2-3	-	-	TGTGCCACCAGTGACCCTCGGCAGGGAGGTGCAGATACGCAGTATTTT	CATSDPRQGGADTQYF
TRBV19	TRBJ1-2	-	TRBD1	TGTGTCAGTAGCGGAGACGAGACAGGGCGCTATGGCTACACCTTC	CVSSGDETGRYGYTF
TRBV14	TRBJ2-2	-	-	TGTGCCAGCAGCCAAAAGAGGAGCACCGGGGAGCTGTTTTTT	CASSQKRSTGELFF
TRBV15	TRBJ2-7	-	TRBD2	TGTGCCACCAGCAGAGATAAGCGGGAGGACTACGAGCAGTACTTC	CATSRDKREDYEQYF
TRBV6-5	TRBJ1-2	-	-	TGTGCCAGCAGAGACACAGGATACTATGGCTACACCTTC	CASRDTGYYGYTF
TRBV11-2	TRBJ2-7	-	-	TGTGCCAGCAGCTTAGTTCAACAGGCCTACGAGCAGTACTTC	CASSLVQQAYEQYF
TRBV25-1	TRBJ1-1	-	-	TGTGCCAGCGGTTTGACTGGAACTGAAGCTTTCTTT	CASGLTGTEAFF
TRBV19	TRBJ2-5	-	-	TGTGCCAGTAGTTCCGGGATTCAAGAGACCCAGTACTTC	CASSSGIQETQYF
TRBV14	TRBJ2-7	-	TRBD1	TGTGCCAGCAGCTTCCGGACAGGCACCCACGAGCAGTACTTC	CASSFRTGTHEQYF
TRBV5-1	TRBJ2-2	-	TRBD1	TGCGCCAGCAGCTCCGGGACAGGGGGTAACACCGGGGAGCTGTTTTTT	CASSSGTGGNTGELFF
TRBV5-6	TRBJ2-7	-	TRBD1	TGTGCCAGCAGCTTTACGGACAGGGGGCACGACGAGCAGTACTTC	CASSFTDRGHDEQYF
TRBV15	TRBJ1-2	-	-	TGTGCCACCAGCAGAGAAGGGGCGGGGTTCGATGGCTACACCTTC	CATSREGAGFDGYTF
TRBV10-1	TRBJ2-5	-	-	TGCGCCAGCAGTGAGTTACAGGGTGAGGGGCAAGAGACCCAGTACTTC	CASSELQGEGQETQYF
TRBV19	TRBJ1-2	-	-	TGTGCCAGTACTACGCGACCCGGGGGATTATTCGACTATGGCTACACCTTC	CASTTRPGGLFDYGYTF
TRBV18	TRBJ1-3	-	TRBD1	TGTGCCAGCTCACCGTCAAGGGGGCAGTTCGGAAACACCATATATTTT	CASSPSRGQFGNTIYF
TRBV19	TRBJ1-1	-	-	TGTGCCAGTAGTGCCCGGGACGGGGGAGGCACTGAAGCTTTCTTT	CASSARDGGGTEAFF
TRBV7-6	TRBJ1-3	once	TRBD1	TGTGCCAGCAGCTCCGGACAGGGTGCTGGAAACACCATATATTTT	CASSSGQGAGNTIYF
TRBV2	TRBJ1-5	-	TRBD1	TGTGCCAGCCGATACAGGGGGCTTTTACAGCCCCAGCATTTT	CASRYRGLLQPQHF
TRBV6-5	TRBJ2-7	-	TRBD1	TGTGCCAGCAGTTACCTGGGACAGGGCGGCTACGAGCAGTACTTC	CASSYLGQGGYEQYF
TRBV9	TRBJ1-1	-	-	TGTGCCAGCAGCGGCGGCACTGAAGCTTTCTTT	CASSGGTEAFF
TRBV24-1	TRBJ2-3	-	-	TGTGCCACCAGTGATCCCCTAGGCCCTTCAATGGCAGATACGCAGTATTTT	CATSDPLGPSMADTQYF
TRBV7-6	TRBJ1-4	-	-	TGTGCCAGCAGCGCAGCCAGGGGCGCTAATGAAAAACTGTTTTTT	CASSAARGANEKLFF
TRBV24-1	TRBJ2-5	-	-	TGTGCCACCAGTGATTTGTTTGGAGGGGTCGAGACCCAGTACTTC	CATSDLFGGVETQYF
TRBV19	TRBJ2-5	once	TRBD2	TGTGCCAGTAGCCGCCCGGGACTAGCGGAAGAGACCCAGTACTTC	CASSRPGLAEETQYF